Below, one T cell receptor beta chain is given with its context. This sample is drawn from a study of tumour-infiltrating T cells in Burkitt lymphoma. V lost 6 bases to trimming and J lost 13 bases, with 15 bases between them. The germline gives CDR1 MNHEY, CDR2 SVGAGI. This CDR3 spans 11 amino acids. Sequencing used immunoSEQ multiplex PCR; TCRdb keeps in-frame clones, though not all of them. The table has more than 40,000 clones, around 30% seen once. The sample consisted of tumor tissue. The TCR originated in a human donor with Burkitt lymphoma. The chain is built from TRBV6-5 and TRBJ1-1; D remains ambiguous. CDR3 in DNA: TGTGCCAGCAGGGACCAAGGGTCTAATTTCTTT. It is translated as CASRDQGSNFF.